Reported below is one T cell receptor (beta chain). Generated by immunoSEQ multiplex PCR, the TCRdb table keeps only in-frame clones and is missing some. This table has under 70,000 clones, about nine tenths appearing once. Before the COVID-19 pandemic, during about 2011-2019, CD4+ T cells were taken from unexposed donors. Naive and memory CD4+ T cells were separated from cryopreserved PBMCs. This sample was taken from a study of CD4 T cells in relation to SARS-CoV-2 and coronaviruses. Looked up from germline, CDR1 is LNHDA and CDR2 is SQIVND (reference sequence). The ends were cut back, 3 bases at V and 2 bases at J, with 14 bases in the middle. The CDR3 covers 16 residues.

The V gene is TRBV19, the J gene TRBJ1-5; D is uncertain. The sequenced sample consisted of memory CD4+ T cells from PBMCs. The origin of this receptor is a human donor in good health. CDR3 sequence reads: CASSMFGGTGNQPQHF. In DNA form, the CDR3 reads TGTGCCAGTAGTATGTTTGGAGGTACGGGCAATCAGCCCCAGCATTTT.